This TCR beta chain is from a study of shared clonotypes between healthy human individuals. Sequencing was performed with immunoSEQ multiplex PCR; in TCRdb, only in-frame clones are kept and a portion is missing. The sample yields over a million clones, around 97% seen once. CD4+ cell separation produced CD45RA+ naive and CD45RA-negative memory subsets. General study results and limits: Researchers sampled blood only, noting tissue repertoires likely differ. Naive subsets usually exceeded memory subsets in estimated richness.

About this clone: The antigen is unknown.

The germline V gene encodes CDR1 SGHVS and CDR2 FQNEAQ. The CDR3 contains 13 residues. V was trimmed by 5 bases and J by 6 bases, leaving 14 bases between them. Material: naive CD4+ T cells sorted from blood. Sample subset: CD45RA+ positively selected. This receptor was taken from a man aged 25 to 45 in good health. The chain is built from TRBV7-8 and TRBJ2-7, with D tentatively TRBD2 (5 bases). The CDR3 DNA sequence: TGTGCCAGCAGCCTCGACCGAGGGAGCGAGCAGTACTTC. It translates to CASSLDRGSEQYF.